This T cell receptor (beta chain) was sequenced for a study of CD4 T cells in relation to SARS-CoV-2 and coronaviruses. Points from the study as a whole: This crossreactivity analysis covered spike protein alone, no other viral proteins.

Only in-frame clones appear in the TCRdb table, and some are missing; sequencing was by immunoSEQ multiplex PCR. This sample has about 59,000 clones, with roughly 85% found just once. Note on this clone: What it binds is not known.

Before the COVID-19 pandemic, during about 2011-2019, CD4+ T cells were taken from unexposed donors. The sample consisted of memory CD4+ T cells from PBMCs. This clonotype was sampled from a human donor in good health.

CDR3 sequence: CASSIQGNYGYTF. In DNA, the CDR3 is TGTGCCAGTAGTATACAGGGGAACTATGGCTACACCTTC. The chain uses TRBV19 and TRBJ1-2; D is perhaps TRBD1 (6 bases). Trimming removed 2 bases from V and 2 bases from J, with 6 bases in between. The CDR3 loop spans 13 amino acids. The germline gives CDR1 LNHDA, CDR2 SQIVND (reference sequence).